The 21 T cell receptor beta chains presented below share a single source sample, sequenced in a study of blood T cell repertoires in COVID-19. Profiled with immunoSEQ multiplex PCR; TCRdb holds only in-frame clones, not every one. The sample includes roughly 500,000 clones, more than 75% of them seen just once. The specimen was PBMCs or T cells enriched from blood (not recorded which). These receptors were collected from a woman in her forties who had recovered from COVID-19.

The chain has TRBV27 and TRBJ2-1, with D tentatively TRBD2 (5 bases). The CDR3 spans 16 residues. Trimming shortened V by 7 bases and J by 0 bases, and 16 bases separated the two germline ends. Per the germline V gene, CDR1 is MNHEY and CDR2 is SMNVEV (reference sequence). The CDR3 DNA reads TGTGCCAGCACCGTTTTCGGTACTAGCTCCTACAATGAGCAGTTCTTC. Translating gives CASTVFGTSSYNEQFF.

The J gene is TRBJ2-7, the V gene TRBV6-2 or TRBV6-3; possibly TRBD2 for D (6 bases). The ends were cut back, 6 bases at V and 0 bases at J, with 12 bases in the middle. Germline V gene data show CDR1 as MNHEY and CDR2 as SVGEGT. The CDR3 loop spans 14 amino acids. DNA of the CDR3: TGTGCCAGCAGACCTAGCGCGAGCTCCTACGAGCAGTACTTC. It encodes CASRPSASSYEQYF.

The chain couples TRBV29-1 to TRBJ1-1, with TRBD1 matching over 7 bases. V shed 1 base and J 5 bases; nucleotides not matched to a gene: 7. The CDR3 has 14 residues. Germline-derived CDR1 and CDR2 are SQVTM and ANQGSEA. CDR3 in amino acids: CSVEGAGGWTEAFF. CDR3 in DNA: TGCAGCGTTGAAGGGGCAGGGGGATGGACTGAAGCTTTCTTT. Filled out from reference TRBV29-1 and TRBJ1-1, the complete variable domain reads SAVISQKPSRDICQRGTSLTIQCQVDSQVTMMFWYRQQPGQSLTLIATANQGSEATYESGFVIDKFPISRPNLTFSTLTVSNMSPEDSSIYLCSVEGAGGWTEAFFGQGTRLTVV.

The rearrangement links TRBV6-2 or TRBV6-3 to TRBJ2-7; 7 bases are shared with TRBD1. CDR3 length: 13 amino acids. CDR1 and CDR2 from the germline V gene are MNHEY and SVGEGT. V gave up 6 bases and J gave up 3 bases; unmatched junction bases: 5. CDR3 sequence (DNA): TGTGCCAGCAGCCAGACAGGGAACTACGAGCAGTACTTC. Translating gives CASSQTGNYEQYF.

This chain uses TRBV20-1 with TRBJ2-1; D is unclear. This CDR3 contains 14 residues. Per the germline V gene, CDR1 is DFQATT and CDR2 is SNEGSKA (reference sequence). Trimming took 3 bases from V and 5 from J, leaving 14 bases between them. CDR3 sequence (DNA): TGCAGTGCTAGTCTATTAGCCCGAAACAATGAGCAGTTCTTC. This encodes CSASLLARNNEQFF.

This chain joins TRBV5-1 and TRBJ1-6; D may be TRBD1 (6 bases). There are 15 residues in the CDR3. The germline V gene has CDR1 SGHRS and CDR2 YFSETQ. Trimming left V 0 bases short and J 8 bases short, with 12 bases between. As DNA, the CDR3 is TGCGCCAGCAGCTTGGCGGGGGGGCCCCATTCACCCCTCCACTTT. Translated, it gives CASSLAGGPHSPLHF.

CDR3 nucleotides: TGTGCCAGCAGTGTGCCCCCTTCTAACCCGAACCGTGGCTACACCTTC. Encoded protein: CASSVPPSNPNRGYTF. The chain couples TRBV2 to TRBJ1-2; no clear D gene. The CDR3 totals 16 residues. Germline-derived CDR1 and CDR2 are SNHLY and FYNNEI. V was pared by 4 bases and J by 7 bases, with 22 bases between.

This clone occurred once. The CDR3 here is CSVEAGENYGYTF. The CDR3 bases are TGCAGCGTTGAGGCAGGGGAAAACTATGGCTACACCTTC. The genes are TRBV29-1 and TRBJ1-2; D perhaps matches TRBD1 (6 bases). V was clipped by 3 bases and J by 2 bases, with 10 bases between them. This CDR3 has 13 amino acids. CDR1 and CDR2 from the germline V gene are SQVTM and ANQGSEA.

The chain links TRBV27 to TRBJ2-3; weak D call: TRBD1 (6 bases). CDR1 MNHEY and CDR2 SMNVEV come from the germline V gene (reference sequence). Trimming shortened V by 4 bases and J by 4 bases, and 9 bases separated the two germline ends. The CDR3 loop spans 13 amino acids. Here the CDR3 reads CASSSPGADTQYF. Written as DNA, the CDR3 is TGTGCCAGCAGTTCTCCAGGGGCAGATACGCAGTATTTT.

The J gene is TRBJ1-6, the V gene TRBV6-5; 9 bases are a match to TRBD1. The V gene end was trimmed by 3 bases and the J gene end by 10 bases; junction bases not matched to a gene: 10. Per germline, CDR1 MNHEY and CDR2 SVGAGI. The CDR3 runs 16 residues. The CDR3 nucleotides read TGTGCCAGCAGTTATGGGGGACAGGGTTTAAGATCACCCCTCCACTTT. It specifies CASSYGGQGLRSPLHF.

This clone was detected only a few times. This chain links TRBV27 with TRBJ2-1, with TRBD1 matching 8 bases. V lost 8 bases and J lost 10; bases outside the gene matches: 4. CDR1 MNHEY and CDR2 SMNVEV come from the germline V gene (reference sequence). The CDR3 covers 11 residues. For the CDR3, the DNA is TGTGCCAGCGGAAACAGGGGGGAGCAGTTCTTC. As protein: CASGNRGEQFF.

V is TRBV18 and J is TRBJ1-4; a possible D gene is TRBD1 (5 bases). This CDR3 has 16 residues. CDR1 and CDR2 (germline): KGHSH, LQKENI. Trimming shortened V by 2 bases and J by 5 bases, and 15 bases separated the two germline ends. CDR3 DNA: TGTGCCAGCTCACCATTCTTGGGCAGGGAAAATGAAAAACTGTTTTTT. This codes for CASSPFLGRENEKLFF.

V is TRBV11-3 and J is TRBJ2-7; possibly TRBD2 for D (5 bases). Germline V lookup: CDR1 SGHNT, CDR2 YENEEA. This CDR3 has 14 amino acids. The germline V and J ends were trimmed by 11 bases and 2 bases, with 19 bases remaining between them. The CDR3 coding sequence is TGTGCCTCGCATCGGGAAGGGCTAGCCTACGAGCAGTACTTC. Amino acids: CASHREGLAYEQYF.

The chain combines TRBV18 with TRBJ1-5; TRBD1 agrees at 10 bases. Per germline, CDR1 KGHSH and CDR2 LQKENI. The CDR3 spans 16 residues. J was trimmed by 2 bases and V by 6 bases; bases with no gene match: 7. The CDR3 coding sequence is TGTGCCAGCTCGAGACAGGGGGCAGGAGGCAATCAGCCCCAGCATTTT. Encoded protein: CASSRQGAGGNQPQHF.

V and J are TRBV19 and TRBJ1-1; D not certain. The V gene's germline CDR1 is LNHDA and CDR2 SQIVND (reference sequence). Trimming removed 3 bases at V and 1 base at J, with 12 bases between. The CDR3 covers 15 residues. CDR3 amino acids: CASSIHGRKNTEAFF. CDR3 DNA: TGTGCCAGTAGTATTCATGGCCGAAAGAACACTGAAGCTTTCTTT.

The chain is built from TRBV5-1 and TRBJ2-7; 7 bases fit TRBD2. After removal of 6 bases from V and 7 bases from J, the junction contained 19 bases not matched to a gene. There are 16 residues in the CDR3. The germline gives CDR1 SGHRS, CDR2 YFSETQ. CDR3 amino acids: CASTTSDGRALREQYF. The DNA for the CDR3 is TGCGCCAGCACGACCTCTGATGGGAGGGCCCTTAGGGAGCAGTACTTC.

This clone was picked up a small number of times. The V call is TRBV2, the J call TRBJ1-5; 7 bases map to TRBD1. In germline, CDR1 is SNHLY, CDR2 FYNNEI. V was clipped by 6 bases and J by 6 bases; unmatched bases: 8. CDR3 length equals 14 residues. CDR3 sequence reads: CASRPRQGSQPQHF. In DNA, the CDR3 is TGTGCCAGCAGACCAAGACAGGGAAGTCAGCCCCAGCATTTT. The full variable domain, rest sourced from reference TRBV2 and TRBJ1-5, is EPEVTQTPSHQVTQMGQEVILRCVPISNHLYFYWYRQILGQKVEFLVSFYNNEISEKSEIFDDQFSVERPDGSNFTLKIRSTKLEDSAMYFCASRPRQGSQPQHFGDGTRLSIL.

The chain employs TRBV14 and TRBJ1-3, with 7 positions matching TRBD1. Germline values: CDR1 SGHDN, CDR2 FVKESK. The CDR3 loop spans 16 amino acids. V lost 4 bases, J lost 2 bases, and 8 bases stayed unmatched. CDR3 sequence (DNA): TGTGCCAGCAGCCCCAGACAGGGATTCCCTGGAAACACCATATATTTT. Translation gives CASSPRQGFPGNTIYF.

This clone has just a few counts. The chain couples TRBV21-1 to TRBJ2-5; the table gives TRBD2 as D, unverified against the DNA. TRBV21-1 is listed as a pseudogene. The CDR3 has 16 residues. The CDR3 reads CASSKAETSGQETQYF. CDR3 nucleotides: TGTGCCAGCAGCAAAGCCGAGACTAGCGGCCAAGAGACCCAGTACTTC.

The V and J genes are TRBV10-3 and TRBJ2-1; 9 nucleotides match TRBD2. Germline CDR1 reads ENHRY; CDR2 reads SYGVKD. Losses at the gene ends were 3 bases for V and 1 base for J; bases not matched to a gene: 4. The CDR3 has 16 amino acids. The CDR3 coding sequence is TGTGCCATCAGTGAACTAGCGGGCAAATCCTACAATGAGCAGTTCTTC. It encodes CAISELAGKSYNEQFF.

The chain combines TRBV5-1 with TRBJ1-5; D perhaps matches TRBD1 (6 bases). Germline loops: CDR1 SGHRS, CDR2 YFSETQ. This CDR3 spans 15 amino acids. V was shortened by 7 bases and J by 1 base, with 15 bases between the two germline ends. Written as DNA, the CDR3 is TGCGCCAGCTGCTGGGGGGGGGCAAGCAATCAGCCCCAGCATTTT. Translated, it gives CASCWGGASNQPQHF.